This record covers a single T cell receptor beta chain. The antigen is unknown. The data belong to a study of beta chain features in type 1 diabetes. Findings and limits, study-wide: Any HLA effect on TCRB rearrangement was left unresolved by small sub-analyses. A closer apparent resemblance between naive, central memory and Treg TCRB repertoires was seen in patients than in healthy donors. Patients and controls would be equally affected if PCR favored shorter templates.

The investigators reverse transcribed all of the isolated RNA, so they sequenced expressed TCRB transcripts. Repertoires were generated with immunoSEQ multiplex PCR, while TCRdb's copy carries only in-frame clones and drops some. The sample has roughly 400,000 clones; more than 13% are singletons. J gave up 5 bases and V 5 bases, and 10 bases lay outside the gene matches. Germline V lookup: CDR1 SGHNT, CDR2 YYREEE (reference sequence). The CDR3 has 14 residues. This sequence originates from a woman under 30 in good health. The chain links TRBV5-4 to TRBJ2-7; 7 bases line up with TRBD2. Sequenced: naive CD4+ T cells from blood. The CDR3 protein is CASRGSSGGDEQYF. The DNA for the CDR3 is TGTGCCAGCAGAGGGTCTAGCGGAGGCGACGAGCAGTACTTC.